This T cell receptor (beta chain) was documented in a study of blood T cells in healthy people across ages. General study results and limits: The study regarded diversity estimates from one million T cells as underestimates.

Concerning this clonotype itself: Its target is not known.

Using a J-beta primer mix together with a sample-barcoded 5' primer, a second PCR was run for about 6 to 11 cycles. TCRdb re-derived calls from the 5' RACE reads in MiXCR, one entry per CDR3 protein. The sample contains 1.5 million to 2 million distinct CDR3 sequences, under 30% of which appear only once. Per-sample PBMC isolation yielded at least 7 million cells. The TCR comes from a woman aged 25-40 years in good health. The specimen was blood.

The CDR3 DNA reads TGTGCCACCAGCACTAGGACAGACACTGAAGCTTTCTTT. It codes for CATSTRTDTEAFF. The chain uses TRBV15 and TRBJ1-1, with D perhaps TRBD1 (6 bases). The germline V gene encodes CDR1 LNHNV and CDR2 YYDKDF (reference sequence). V was shortened by 4 bases and J by 3 bases, with 9 bases between the two germline ends. The CDR3 runs 13 residues.